What follows are 30 T cell receptor beta chains derived from one specimen sequenced in a study of blood T cell repertoires in COVID-19. Assay: immunoSEQ multiplex PCR; the TCRdb copy retains only in-frame clones and omits some. Among tens of thousands of clones, around 90% were seen once, and the ten largest hold approximately 15%. Sequenced: peripheral blood. The receptors stem from a human donor with active COVID-19. The donor label of this sample is uncertain.

This chain uses TRBV18 with TRBJ2-5; 8 bases are a match to TRBD2. V was pared by 6 bases and J by 4 bases, with 7 bases of the junction left unmatched. The CDR3 has 14 residues. The germline gives CDR1 KGHSH, CDR2 LQKENI. CDR3 region: CASSDGGAGETQYF. CDR3 nucleotide sequence: TGTGCCAGCTCCGACGGGGGGGCCGGAGAGACCCAGTACTTC.

In its sample, this clone was seen once. The chain couples TRBV10-1 to TRBJ2-7, with D unclear. Germline CDR1 is WNHNN and CDR2 is SYGVQD (reference sequence). V dropped 7 bases and J dropped 1 base, with 11 bases sitting between them. The CDR3 loop spans 13 amino acids. The CDR3 spells CASNRERSYEQYV. As DNA, the CDR3 is TGCGCCAGCAATCGAGAGCGTTCCTACGAGCAGTACGTC.

The chain carries TRBV27 and TRBJ1-1; 9 bases align to TRBD1. The V gene's germline CDR1 is MNHEY and CDR2 SMNVEV (reference sequence). Trimming cost V 10 bases and J 4 bases; bases outside gene matches: 7. This CDR3 spans 13 amino acids. The CDR3 here is CATQQGAITEAFF. The CDR3 coding sequence is TGTGCCACCCAACAGGGGGCGATCACTGAAGCTTTCTTT.

This sequence joins TRBV5-1 and TRBJ2-5; 8 bases agree with TRBD1. Germline-derived CDR1 and CDR2 are SGHRS and YFSETQ. The V segment lost 4 bases and the J segment 2 bases; nucleotides outside the gene matches: 13. The CDR3 consists of 17 residues. As DNA, the CDR3 is TGCGCCAGCAGCCCCGGGACAGGTGTGGCCCCACAAGAGACCCAGTACTTC. Encoded protein: CASSPGTGVAPQETQYF.

This clone was detected once. This chain joins TRBV4-2 and TRBJ2-3, with 9 bases fitting TRBD2. J lost 0 bases, V lost 3 bases, and 7 bases had no gene match. The CDR3 length is 17 residues. Germline V gene sequence: CDR1 LGHNA, CDR2 YNFKEQ. The chain's CDR3 is CASSQTGLASSTDTQYF. CDR3 DNA sequence: TGTGCCAGCAGCCAGACCGGACTAGCGAGCAGCACAGATACGCAGTATTTT.

V gene TRBV7-9 combines with J gene TRBJ2-5, with 8 bases aligning to TRBD1. J lost 5 bases, V lost 10 bases, and 9 bases had no gene match. The germline V gene has CDR1 SEHNR and CDR2 FQNEAQ (reference sequence). The CDR3 covers 13 residues. The CDR3: CANAQGAGETQYF. CDR3 sequence (DNA): TGTGCCAACGCGCAGGGGGCGGGGGAGACCCAGTACTTC.

The V call is TRBV6-1, the J call TRBJ1-3; TRBD1 might be the D (6 bases). Germline V gene lookup returns CDR1 MNHNS and CDR2 SASEGT. This CDR3 has 15 residues. The V end was cut by 3 bases, the J end by 4 bases, with 13 bases between. CDR3 sequence (DNA): TGTGCCAGCAGTGACCGCAGGGGCCCCGGAAACACCATATATTTT. This gives the protein CASSDRRGPGNTIYF.

The V call is TRBV21-1, the J call TRBJ2-7; the D call TRBD1 from the table was never checked on the DNA. TRBV21-1 is a pseudogene segment. The CDR3 covers 15 residues. CDR3 sequence: CASSKVGHNSYEQYV. The CDR3 nucleotides read TGTGCCAGCAGCAAAGTGGGACACAACTCCTACGAGCAGTACGTC.

The chain recombines TRBV19 with TRBJ2-5; 11 nucleotides line up with TRBD2. The CDR3 contains 17 residues. CDR1 LNHDA and CDR2 SQIVND come from the germline V gene (reference sequence). Germline trimming cut 3 bases from V and 5 bases from J; bases unmatched to any gene: 11. The CDR3 loop reads CASSISTSGSFQETQYF. The CDR3 bases are TGTGCCAGTAGTATCTCCACTAGCGGGAGTTTCCAGGAGACCCAGTACTTC.

The chain carries TRBV7-2 and TRBJ2-2; D gene ambiguous. Per germline, CDR1 SGHTA and CDR2 FQGNSA. V was clipped by 1 base and J by 8 bases, with 11 bases between them. This CDR3 region has 14 residues. CDR3 nucleotide sequence: TGTGCCAGCAGCTTAGGAAGCCTAATGGGGGAGCTGTTTTTT. Amino acid sequence: CASSLGSLMGELFF.

This clone was detected once. CDR3 coding DNA: TGTGCCAGCAGTTACGGGGCAGACCGTAACTCCTACGAGCAGTACGTC. Its protein is CASSYGADRNSYEQYV. The chain recombines TRBV6-5 with TRBJ2-7; D is possibly TRBD1 (5 bases). This CDR3 comprises 16 residues. CDR1 and CDR2 (germline): MNHEY, SVGAGI. Deletions cut 2 bases from V and 0 bases from J, with 14 bases between.

The CDR3 reads CASSPEGQGAFWNTEAFF. The CDR3, as DNA: TGTGCCAGCAGCCCGGAGGGGCAGGGAGCGTTCTGGAACACTGAAGCTTTCTTT. J is TRBJ1-1 and V is TRBV6-2 or TRBV6-3, with D possibly being TRBD1 (5 bases). The V gene's germline CDR1 is MNHEY and CDR2 SVGEGT. V dropped 6 bases and J dropped 1 base, with 24 bases sitting between them. The CDR3 has 18 residues.

This sequence joins TRBV6-1 and TRBJ2-7; D is possibly TRBD1 (5 bases). V dropped 2 bases and J dropped 4 bases, with 15 bases sitting between them. The germline V gene encodes CDR1 MNHNS and CDR2 SASEGT. The length of the CDR3 is 15 residues. CDR3 in amino acids: CASSEYPQGTYEQYV. CDR3 in DNA: TGTGCCAGCAGTGAATACCCTCAGGGCACATACGAGCAGTACGTC.

The CDR3: CATSASGSDETQYF. The CDR3 DNA reads as TGTGCCACCAGTGCTAGCGGGAGCGATGAGACCCAGTACTTC. V gene TRBV24-1 combines with J gene TRBJ2-5; the match to TRBD2 covers 10 bases. J was trimmed by 5 bases and V by 5 bases; bases with no gene match: 4. Germline V gene data show CDR1 as KGHDR and CDR2 as SFDVKD. The CDR3 sequence is 14 residues long.

V and J are TRBV6-2 or TRBV6-3 and TRBJ1-2; possible D gene TRBD1, 6 bases. Trimming took off 5 bases at V and 8 bases at J, with 15 bases between the two ends. This CDR3 has 13 amino acids. Germline V gene lookup returns CDR1 MNHEY and CDR2 SVGEGT. CDR3 DNA sequence: TGTGCCAGCAGTGACACAGGGAGAGAAGGCTACACCTTC. Protein: CASSDTGREGYTF.

This chain joins TRBV9 and TRBJ2-1; 8 bases fit TRBD2. The junction had 6 bases not matched to a gene; V was cut back by 3 bases and J by 1 base. In germline, CDR1 is SGDLS, CDR2 YYNGEE. The CDR3 extends over 16 amino acids. The DNA for the CDR3 is TGTGCCAGCAGCGGACCTAGCGGGTCTTCCTACAATGAGCAGTTCTTC. Translated, it gives CASSGPSGSSYNEQFF.

The chain couples TRBV10-2 to TRBJ2-7, with TRBD2 matching over 8 bases. After removal of 3 bases from V and 4 bases from J, the junction contained 5 bases not matched to a gene. Germline V lookup: CDR1 WSHSY, CDR2 SAAADI. The CDR3 totals 14 residues. The chain's CDR3 is CASSETGGPYEQYF. The CDR3 DNA sequence: TGCGCCAGCAGTGAAACGGGAGGGCCATACGAGCAGTACTTC.

The rearrangement links TRBV5-1 to TRBJ2-1, with 14 bases identical to TRBD2. The ends lost 3 bases at V and 8 bases at J; junction bases unmatched: 1. Germline CDR1 and CDR2: SGHRS and YFSETQ. The CDR3 totals 14 residues. CDR3 sequence: CASSSGLAGDEQFF. As DNA, the CDR3 is TGCGCCAGCAGCTCGGGACTAGCGGGAGATGAGCAGTTCTTC.

The chain uses TRBV19 and TRBJ2-5; 10 nucleotides line up with TRBD2. The CDR3 has 15 residues. J lost 2 bases, V lost 4 bases, and 4 bases had no gene match. In germline, CDR1 is LNHDA, CDR2 SQIVND (reference sequence). CDR3 loop: CASSSWTSGQETQYF. The CDR3 nucleotides are TGTGCCAGTAGTAGCTGGACTAGCGGACAAGAGACCCAGTACTTC.

The chain is built from TRBV27 and TRBJ2-1, with TRBD1 identical over 8 bases. V lost 5 bases and J lost 7; bases outside the gene matches: 16. CDR1 MNHEY and CDR2 SMNVEV come from the germline V gene (reference sequence). The CDR3 is made up of 17 amino acids. The CDR3 sequence is CASSPTLGTGGRNEQFF. CDR3 coding DNA: TGTGCCAGCAGTCCGACCCTAGGGACAGGCGGACGTAATGAGCAGTTCTTC.

This clone has only one observation. This rearrangement joins TRBV6-1 to TRBJ2-1; maybe TRBD1 (5 bases). V shed 0 bases and J shed 4 bases, with 13 bases lying between them. The V gene's germline CDR1 is MNHNS and CDR2 SASEGT. The CDR3 has 16 residues. DNA for the CDR3: TGTGCCAGCAGTGAAGCCCGCGGACAAAGGTACAATGAGCAGTTCTTC. It yields the protein CASSEARGQRYNEQFF.

The J gene is TRBJ2-2, the V gene TRBV28; no clear D gene. V was cut by 1 base and J by 0 bases, with 3 bases left in between. The CDR3 consists of 14 residues. From germline, CDR1 is MDHEN and CDR2 SYDVKM. The DNA for the CDR3 is TGTGCCAGCAGTTTATCCGCGAACACCGGGGAGCTGTTTTTT. This codes for CASSLSANTGELFF. The full variable domain, rest sourced from reference TRBV28 and TRBJ2-2, is DVKVTQSSRYLVKRTGEKVFLECVQDMDHENMFWYRQDPGLGLRLIYFSYDVKMKEKGDIPEGYSVSREKKERFSLILESASTNQTSMYLCASSLSANTGELFFGEGSRLTVL.

The genes are TRBV28 and TRBJ2-7; a possible D gene is TRBD1 (6 bases). The CDR3 is 14 amino acids. The V end was cut by 7 bases, the J end by 7 bases, with 20 bases between. Germline loops: CDR1 MDHEN, CDR2 SYDVKM. This CDR3 reads CASIPGTPGGEQYF. CDR3 nucleotides: TGTGCCAGCATCCCCGGGACACCCGGAGGAGAGCAGTACTTC.

CDR3 in DNA: TGCGCCAGCAGTCCAGCCAGGGGGCTCACTAACTATGGCTACACCTTC. This codes for CASSPARGLTNYGYTF. The rearrangement joins TRBV4-3 to TRBJ1-2, with 8 positions matching TRBD1. Trimming removed 6 bases from V and 0 bases from J; junction bases left unmatched: 9. Germline loops: CDR1 LGHNA, CDR2 YSLEER. This CDR3 is 16 amino acids long.

The V gene is TRBV10-3, the J gene TRBJ2-3; 10 bases fit TRBD1. With 0 bases clipped from V and 3 bases from J, the junction kept 0 bases outside the gene matches. This CDR3 contains 15 residues. Germline loops: CDR1 ENHRY, CDR2 SYGVKD. The chain's CDR3 is CAISESGQGTDTQYF. The CDR3 bases are TGTGCCATCAGTGAGTCGGGACAGGGGACAGATACGCAGTATTTT.

As DNA, the CDR3 is TGTGCCAGCAGCCAAGGACAGGGGGCCTACGAGCAGTACTTC. This sequence encodes CASSQGQGAYEQYF. The V and J genes are TRBV11-1 and TRBJ2-7; 10 bases agree with TRBD1. Germline values: CDR1 SGHAT, CDR2 FQDESV (reference sequence). Trimming removed 5 bases from V and 2 bases from J; junction bases left unmatched: 3. This CDR3 contains 14 residues.

The chain recombines TRBV24-1 with TRBJ2-1, with unresolved D. V was trimmed by 5 bases and J by 6 bases, leaving 7 bases between them. The CDR3 extends over 12 amino acids. Per the germline V gene, CDR1 is KGHDR and CDR2 is SFDVKD. The CDR3 reads CATSAGSNEQFF. CDR3 nucleotides: TGTGCCACCAGTGCCGGGTCCAATGAGCAGTTCTTC.

This chain uses TRBV2 with TRBJ2-2; 8 bases line up with TRBD1. The germline V gene has CDR1 SNHLY and CDR2 FYNNEI. V shed 5 bases and J 1 base; nucleotides not matched to a gene: 3. This CDR3 is built from 15 residues. The chain's CDR3 is CASSTGTGNTGELFF. CDR3 nucleotides: TGTGCCAGCAGTACCGGGACAGGGAACACCGGGGAGCTGTTTTTT.

V gene TRBV6-5 combines with J gene TRBJ2-7; TRBD1 might be the D (5 bases). V lost 5 bases and J 3 bases, leaving 14 bases between the germline ends. CDR3 size: 14 residues. Germline assignment: CDR1 MNHEY and CDR2 SVGAGI. Written as DNA, the CDR3 is TGTGCCAGCAGTCTTTCCCAGGGTCTCTACGAGCAGTACTTC. As protein: CASSLSQGLYEQYF.

The gene calls are TRBV7-2 and TRBJ2-7; 9 positions match TRBD2. Germline values: CDR1 SGHTA, CDR2 FQGNSA. The CDR3 is 15 residues long. V shed 1 base and J 3 bases; nucleotides not matched to a gene: 4. The CDR3 nucleotides are TGTGCCAGCAGCTTAGTTAGCGGGGGACTCTACGAGCAGTACGTC. It translates to CASSLVSGGLYEQYV.